These T cell receptor beta chains were read from a single sample in a study of blood T cell repertoires in COVID-19. Some clones are missing from TCRdb's copy, which holds only in-frame ones; the method was immunoSEQ multiplex PCR. The sample has under 300,000 clones, around 80% seen once. Material for sequencing was peripheral blood. Receptors were obtained from a woman aged 18-35 years with acute or convalescent COVID-19. Each CDR3 is given without its conserved first and last residue. The listing skips clone size in some rows; elsewhere it reads once, few, many or a size class.

clone_size	v_call	j_call	cdr3_aa
-	TRBV6-1	TRBJ1-6	ASSEKGQRGSYNSPLH
-	TRBV12-5	TRBJ2-3	ASGFSGGGEADTQY
-	TRBV18	TRBJ2-1	ASSPKLANKNNEQF
-	TRBV5-1	TRBJ2-1	ASSTGSSYNEQF
once	TRBV7-2	TRBJ2-1	ASSSLGGGSSYNEQF
once	TRBV21-1	TRBJ2-7	ASSIVSGLANHEQY
once	TRBV28	TRBJ1-1	ASSFVTGNTEAF
-	TRBV7-2	TRBJ2-3	ASSLHSSLIDTQY
-	TRBV6-5	TRBJ1-6	ASRPSGTGNSPLH
once	TRBV30	TRBJ1-2	AWISSYWGYT
-	TRBV10-1	TRBJ1-6	ASSRTGYNSPLH
-	TRBV28	TRBJ1-6	ASRGDRLLNSPLH
-	TRBV10-2	TRBJ2-1	ASSERGNSYNEQF
few	TRBV23-1	TRBJ1-6	ASSPINKGRRDRSYNSPLH
-	TRBV5-4	TRBJ1-6	ASSGASSYNSPLH
-	TRBV19	TRBJ2-7	ASSTQASREQY
once	TRBV29-1	TRBJ1-2	SILPGTGGIGYT
-	TRBV2	TRBJ2-1	ASSVGLAGNNEQF
-	TRBV27	TRBJ2-6	ASSLNGLSGANVLT
-	TRBV5-1	TRBJ2-1	ASFRTGGIDEQF
-	TRBV7-2	TRBJ1-2	ASSGANYGYT
-	TRBV27	TRBJ2-7	ASSPRVGTGVLTYEQY
once	TRBV27	TRBJ2-6	ASSLRGLQDAGANVLT
few	TRBV28	TRBJ2-7	ASSFSLAGLTYEQY
-	TRBV9	TRBJ2-1	ASSVGSLGHGSYNEQF
-	TRBV28	TRBJ1-5	ASSLYRVSNQPQH
-	TRBV28	TRBJ2-7	ASRSTYLEQY
-	TRBV18	TRBJ2-3	ASSRGDTQY
-	TRBV7-2	TRBJ1-2	ASSSTGVQSYGYT
-	TRBV7-2	TRBJ2-1	ASTLLAGGLSSYNEQF
-	TRBV27	TRBJ2-1	ASRGLYEQF
once	TRBV19	TRBJ2-1	ASRGQGTGNEQF
-	TRBV14	TRBJ2-2	ASSQRFAGAGELF
-	TRBV10-1	TRBJ2-3	ASSDDGLTDTQY
few	TRBV9	TRBJ1-6	ASSAGQGGYNSPLH
-	TRBV7-2	TRBJ2-3	ASSPFGTSGLSTDTQY